This T cell receptor beta chain was sequenced in a study of beta chain features in type 1 diabetes. Every isolated RNA sample was fully reverse transcribed, so sequencing captured expressed TCRB transcripts. Clones were read by immunoSEQ multiplex PCR, and TCRdb kept only the in-frame ones, dropping some. The sample consists of 630,000 or so clones, roughly an eighth of them appearing once. There are 17 residues in the CDR3. V lost 4 bases and J lost 0, with 16 bases in between. Germline CDR1 is MGHRA and CDR2 is YSYEKL. Study-wide results and caveats: Moderate but significant shortening of TCRB CDR3s was recorded in all four CD4+ subsets from Type 1 diabetes patients. Cells with high TCR expression could be over-represented by cDNA sequencing.

Sorted cells reached over 98% purity in every population. Regarding this clone: The antigen remains unidentified.

This receptor was identified in a young man with type 1 diabetes. This chain joins TRBV4-1 and TRBJ2-1; no firm D call. The sequencing sample was made of naive CD4+ T cells from blood. The CDR3 nucleotides are TGCGCCAGCAGCCGTCAAACAGAGGCGAGCTCCTACAATGAGCAGTTCTTC. It codes for CASSRQTEASSYNEQFF.